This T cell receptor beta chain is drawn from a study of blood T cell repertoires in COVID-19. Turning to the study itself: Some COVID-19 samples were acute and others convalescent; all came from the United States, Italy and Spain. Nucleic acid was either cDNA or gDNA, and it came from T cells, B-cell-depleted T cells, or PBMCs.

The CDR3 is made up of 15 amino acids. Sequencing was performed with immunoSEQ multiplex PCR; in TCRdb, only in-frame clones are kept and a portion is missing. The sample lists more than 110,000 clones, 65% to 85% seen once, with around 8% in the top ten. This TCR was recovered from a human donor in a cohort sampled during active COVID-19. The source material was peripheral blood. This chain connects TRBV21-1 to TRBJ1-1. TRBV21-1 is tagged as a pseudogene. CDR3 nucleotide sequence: TGTGCCAGCAGTCTCATAGCGGGGAGGGACACTGAAGCTTTCTTT. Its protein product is CASSLIAGRDTEAFF.